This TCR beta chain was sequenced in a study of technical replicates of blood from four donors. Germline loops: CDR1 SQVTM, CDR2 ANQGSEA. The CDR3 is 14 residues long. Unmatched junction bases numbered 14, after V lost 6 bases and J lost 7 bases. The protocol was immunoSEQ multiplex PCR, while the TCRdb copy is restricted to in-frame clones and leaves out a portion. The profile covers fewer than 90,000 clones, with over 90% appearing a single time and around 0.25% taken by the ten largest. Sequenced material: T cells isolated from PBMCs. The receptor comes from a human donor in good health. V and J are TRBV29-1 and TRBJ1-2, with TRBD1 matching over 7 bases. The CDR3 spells CSVARTGGRGGYTF. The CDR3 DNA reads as TGCAGCGTAGCCCGGACAGGTGGTCGTGGTGGCTACACCTTC.